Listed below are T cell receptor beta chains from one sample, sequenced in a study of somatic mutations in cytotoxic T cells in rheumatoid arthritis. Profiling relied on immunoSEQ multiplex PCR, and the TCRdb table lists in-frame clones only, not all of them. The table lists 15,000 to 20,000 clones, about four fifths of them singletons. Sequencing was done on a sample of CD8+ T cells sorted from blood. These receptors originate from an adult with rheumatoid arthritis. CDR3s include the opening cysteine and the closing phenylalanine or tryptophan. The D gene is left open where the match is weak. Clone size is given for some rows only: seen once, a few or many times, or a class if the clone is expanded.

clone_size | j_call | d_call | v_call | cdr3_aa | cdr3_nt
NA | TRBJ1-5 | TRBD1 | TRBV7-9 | CASSRTGDSNQPQHF | TGTGCCAGCAGCCGCACAGGGGATAGCAATCAGCCCCAGCATTTT
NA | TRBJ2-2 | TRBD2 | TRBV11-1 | CASSSSGTSGRLAELFF | TGTGCCAGCAGCTCGTCCGGGACTAGCGGGAGGTTGGCGGAGCTGTTTTTT
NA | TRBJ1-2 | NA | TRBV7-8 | CASSPIREYGGYTF | TGTGCCAGCAGCCCTATCCGAGAGTACGGTGGCTACACCTTC
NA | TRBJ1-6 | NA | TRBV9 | CASSVDWGGNSPLHF | TGTGCCAGCAGCGTAGATTGGGGGGGGAATTCACCCCTCCACTTT
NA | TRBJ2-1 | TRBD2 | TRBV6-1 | CASSGSGLAGFYSYNEQFF | TGTGCCAGCAGTGGTAGTGGACTAGCGGGCTTTTATTCCTACAATGAGCAGTTCTTC
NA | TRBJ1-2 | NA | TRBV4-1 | CASSHGRYGYTF | TGCGCCAGCAGCCATGGCCGGTATGGCTACACCTTC
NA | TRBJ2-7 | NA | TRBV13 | CASSLRTGTYEQYF | TGTGCCAGCAGCTTAAGGACGGGGACCTACGAGCAGTACTTC
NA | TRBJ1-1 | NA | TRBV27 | CASRQGSPSTEAFF | TGTGCCAGCAGGCAGGGTTCCCCTAGCACTGAAGCTTTCTTT
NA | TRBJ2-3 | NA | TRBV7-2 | CASSPRAGSTDTQYF | TGTGCCAGCAGCCCTAGAGCAGGGAGCACAGATACGCAGTATTTT
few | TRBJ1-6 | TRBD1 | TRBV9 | CASSVGDRGWLEGNSPLHF | TGTGCCAGCAGCGTAGGGGACAGGGGGTGGCTAGAGGGGAATTCACCCCTCCACTTT
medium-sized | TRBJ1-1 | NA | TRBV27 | CASSFGGHAEAFF | TGTGCCAGCAGTTTTGGGGGTCACGCTGAAGCTTTCTTT
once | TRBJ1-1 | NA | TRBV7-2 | CASSYVDTEAFF | TGTGCCAGCAGCTATGTTGATACTGAAGCTTTCTTT
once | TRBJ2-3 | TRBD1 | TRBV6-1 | CASGDRGTTDTQYF | TGTGCCAGTGGAGACAGGGGGACCACAGATACGCAGTATTTT
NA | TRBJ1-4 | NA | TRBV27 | CASSSGLNEKLFF | TGTGCCAGCAGTTCCGGACTTAATGAAAAACTGTTTTTT
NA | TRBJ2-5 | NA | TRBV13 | CASSFDGGGRETQYF | TGTGCCAGCAGTTTCGACGGGGGAGGCAGGGAGACCCAGTACTTC
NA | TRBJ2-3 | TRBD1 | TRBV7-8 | CASSLGGTGQKQYF | TGTGCCAGCAGCTTAGGGGGGACAGGGCAAAAGCAGTATTTT
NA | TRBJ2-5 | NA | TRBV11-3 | CASSLPGYQETQYF | TGTGCCAGCAGCTTACCGGGGTACCAAGAGACCCAGTACTTC
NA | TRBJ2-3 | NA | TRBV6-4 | CASGPSGSTDTQYF | TGTGCCAGCGGGCCCAGCGGGAGCACAGATACGCAGTATTTT
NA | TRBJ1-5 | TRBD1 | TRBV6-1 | CASSGAPTGGSNQPQHF | TGTGCCAGCAGTGGAGCCCCGACAGGGGGTAGCAATCAGCCCCAGCATTTT
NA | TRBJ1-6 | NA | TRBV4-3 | CASSLDRRHSSYNSPLHF | TGCGCCAGCAGCCTTGACAGGCGACATAGCTCCTATAATTCACCCCTCCACTTT
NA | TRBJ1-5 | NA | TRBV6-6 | CASSYLQGTNQPQHF | TGTGCCAGCAGTTACTTACAGGGAACCAATCAGCCCCAGCATTTT
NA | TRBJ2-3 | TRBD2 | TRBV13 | CASSLSLADTDTQYF | TGTGCCAGCAGCTTATCACTAGCGGACACAGATACGCAGTATTTT
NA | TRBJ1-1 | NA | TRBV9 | CASSGSHNTEAFF | TGTGCCAGCAGCGGGTCACACAACACTGAAGCTTTCTTT
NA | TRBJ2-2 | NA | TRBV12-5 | CASGLGGGTGELFF | TGTGCTAGTGGTTTGGGGGGAGGCACCGGGGAGCTGTTTTTT
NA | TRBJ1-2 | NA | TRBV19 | CASRGPMFRVFGYTF | TGTGCCAGTAGGGGACCCATGTTCCGAGTTTTCGGGTACACCTTC
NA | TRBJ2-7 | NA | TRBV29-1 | CSVESVTETSPVLRAQYF | TGCAGCGTTGAATCAGTGACGGAGACGTCCCCCGTGCTACGAGCGCAGTACTTC
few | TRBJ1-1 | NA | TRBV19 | CASSTGQMNTEAFF | TGTGCCAGTAGTACAGGACAGATGAACACTGAAGCTTTCTTT
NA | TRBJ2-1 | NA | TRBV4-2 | CASSQERLQRNEQFF | TGTGCCAGCAGCCAAGAGAGACTGCAACGCAATGAGCAGTTCTTC
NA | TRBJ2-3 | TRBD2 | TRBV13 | CASSLEISGGAQDTQYF | TGTGCCAGCAGCTTAGAAATAAGCGGGGGGGCCCAAGATACGCAGTATTTT
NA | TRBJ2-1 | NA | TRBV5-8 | CASSRPLGGSSYNEQFF | TGTGCCAGCAGCCGACCTTTGGGTGGGAGCTCCTACAATGAGCAGTTCTTC
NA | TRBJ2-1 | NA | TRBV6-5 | CASSYGPNEQFF | TGTGCCAGCAGTTACGGGCCTAATGAGCAGTTCTTC
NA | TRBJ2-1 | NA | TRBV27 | CASSIGWAVSYNEQFF | TGTGCCAGCAGTATCGGGTGGGCGGTCTCCTACAATGAGCAGTTCTTC
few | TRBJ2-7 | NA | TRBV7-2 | CASSLGRGPNYEQYF | TGTGCCAGCAGCTTAGGGAGGGGGCCCAACTACGAGCAGTACTTC
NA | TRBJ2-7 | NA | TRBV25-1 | CASSDIGGEQYF | TGTGCCAGCAGTGATATCGGAGGCGAGCAGTACTTC
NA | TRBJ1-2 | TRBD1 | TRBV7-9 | CASSSPGGGGYTF | TGTGCCAGCAGCTCCCCAGGGGGCGGTGGCTACACCTTC
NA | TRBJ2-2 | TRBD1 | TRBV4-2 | CASSQRTGRTGELFF | TGTGCCAGCAGCCAGAGGACAGGGCGCACCGGGGAGCTGTTTTTT
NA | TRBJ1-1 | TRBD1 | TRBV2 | CAREESRGLNTEAFF | TGTGCCAGAGAGGAAAGCAGGGGGCTGAACACTGAAGCTTTCTTT
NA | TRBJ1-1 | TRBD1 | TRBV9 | CASSAGTDPSWAFF | TGTGCCAGCAGCGCCGGGACAGACCCTTCGTGGGCTTTCTTT
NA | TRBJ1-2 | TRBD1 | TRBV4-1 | CASSLRQGALGYTF | TGCGCCAGCAGCCTTAGACAGGGGGCGCTTGGCTACACCTTC
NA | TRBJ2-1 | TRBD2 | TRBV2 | CASSELAGIVNEQFF | TGTGCCAGCAGTGAACTAGCGGGGATAGTCAATGAGCAGTTCTTC
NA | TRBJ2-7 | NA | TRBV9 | CASSVGSARAYEQYF | TGTGCCAGCAGCGTAGGGTCAGCGCGAGCCTACGAGCAGTACTTC
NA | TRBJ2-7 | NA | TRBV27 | CASSLGTGVDEQYF | TGTGCCAGCAGTTTGGGGACGGGTGTTGACGAGCAGTACTTC
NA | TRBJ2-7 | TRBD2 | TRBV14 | CASSPPGLAGGHEQYF | TGTGCCAGCAGCCCGCCGGGACTAGCGGGGGGACACGAGCAGTACTTC
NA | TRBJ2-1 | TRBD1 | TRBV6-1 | CASSEWGQASYNEQFF | TGTGCCAGCAGTGAATGGGGACAGGCTTCCTACAATGAGCAGTTCTTC
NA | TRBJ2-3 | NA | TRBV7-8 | CASSLERQLYTQYF | TGTGCCAGCAGCTTAGAGCGGCAGCTTTATACGCAGTATTTT
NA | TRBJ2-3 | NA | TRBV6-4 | CASSDSSSSTDTQYF | TGTGCCAGCAGTGACTCGTCTAGTAGCACAGATACGCAGTATTTT
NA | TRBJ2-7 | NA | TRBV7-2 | CASTRDYEQYF | TGTGCCAGCACGCGGGACTACGAGCAGTACTTC
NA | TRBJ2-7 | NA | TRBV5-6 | CASSSGLRVYEQYF | TGTGCCAGCAGCTCCGGTCTCCGAGTCTACGAGCAGTACTTC
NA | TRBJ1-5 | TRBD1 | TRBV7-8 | CASSPRQGPSQPQHF | TGTGCCAGCAGCCCCCGACAGGGTCCCTCTCAGCCCCAGCATTTT
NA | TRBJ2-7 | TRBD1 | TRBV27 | CASSPGQNPNEQYF | TGTGCCAGCAGCCCGGGACAGAATCCCAACGAGCAGTACTTC
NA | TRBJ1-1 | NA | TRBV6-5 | CASSYPPDGMNTEAFF | TGTGCCAGCAGTTACCCCCCGGACGGAATGAACACTGAAGCTTTCTTT
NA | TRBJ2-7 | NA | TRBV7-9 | CASSPTKGPYEQYF | TGTGCCAGCAGCCCGACTAAGGGGCCCTACGAGCAGTACTTC
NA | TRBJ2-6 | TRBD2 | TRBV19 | CATLGDSSHLAGAAGANVLTF | TGTGCCACCCTGGGGGATAGTTCTCACCTAGCGGGAGCGGCGGGGGCCAACGTCCTGACTTTC
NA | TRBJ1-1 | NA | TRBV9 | CASSPGTPTEAFF | TGTGCCAGCAGCCCCGGGACACCTACTGAAGCTTTCTTT